The clone carrying this TCR beta chain was seen more than once but under ten times. Its antigen is still unknown. In TCRdb, the 5' RACE reads were re-called with MiXCR into one record per CDR3 protein. The repertoire consists of about 350,000 distinct CDR3 sequences, with 8.1% occurring once and the leading ten covering 17%. This entry is derived from a study of T cells after yellow fever vaccination. Study in general: Fractions low in cell number were prepared with SMART-Seq v4 Ultra Low Input. Regarding the study as a whole: FACS-sorted repertoires could harbor abundant contaminating bulk-population clonotypes. Post-booster samples contained most primary-vaccination clones (approximately 95% CD4, about 90% CD8).

The CDR3 has 16 residues. Trimming took 5 bases from V and 6 from J, leaving 22 bases between them. Germline lookup yields CDR1 SEHNR and CDR2 FQNEAQ (reference sequence). The chain joins TRBV7-9 to TRBJ2-5; D tentatively reads TRBD1 or TRBD2 (6 bases each). This clonotype was obtained from a young man who received the YFV17D yellow fever vaccine. The source was PBMCs, collected about 41 days after the first yellow fever vaccination. This CDR3 reads CASSDTRARRGKTQYF. Here the CDR3 DNA reads TGTGCCAGCAGCGACACCCGGGCCCGGAGGGGGAAGACCCAGTACTTC.